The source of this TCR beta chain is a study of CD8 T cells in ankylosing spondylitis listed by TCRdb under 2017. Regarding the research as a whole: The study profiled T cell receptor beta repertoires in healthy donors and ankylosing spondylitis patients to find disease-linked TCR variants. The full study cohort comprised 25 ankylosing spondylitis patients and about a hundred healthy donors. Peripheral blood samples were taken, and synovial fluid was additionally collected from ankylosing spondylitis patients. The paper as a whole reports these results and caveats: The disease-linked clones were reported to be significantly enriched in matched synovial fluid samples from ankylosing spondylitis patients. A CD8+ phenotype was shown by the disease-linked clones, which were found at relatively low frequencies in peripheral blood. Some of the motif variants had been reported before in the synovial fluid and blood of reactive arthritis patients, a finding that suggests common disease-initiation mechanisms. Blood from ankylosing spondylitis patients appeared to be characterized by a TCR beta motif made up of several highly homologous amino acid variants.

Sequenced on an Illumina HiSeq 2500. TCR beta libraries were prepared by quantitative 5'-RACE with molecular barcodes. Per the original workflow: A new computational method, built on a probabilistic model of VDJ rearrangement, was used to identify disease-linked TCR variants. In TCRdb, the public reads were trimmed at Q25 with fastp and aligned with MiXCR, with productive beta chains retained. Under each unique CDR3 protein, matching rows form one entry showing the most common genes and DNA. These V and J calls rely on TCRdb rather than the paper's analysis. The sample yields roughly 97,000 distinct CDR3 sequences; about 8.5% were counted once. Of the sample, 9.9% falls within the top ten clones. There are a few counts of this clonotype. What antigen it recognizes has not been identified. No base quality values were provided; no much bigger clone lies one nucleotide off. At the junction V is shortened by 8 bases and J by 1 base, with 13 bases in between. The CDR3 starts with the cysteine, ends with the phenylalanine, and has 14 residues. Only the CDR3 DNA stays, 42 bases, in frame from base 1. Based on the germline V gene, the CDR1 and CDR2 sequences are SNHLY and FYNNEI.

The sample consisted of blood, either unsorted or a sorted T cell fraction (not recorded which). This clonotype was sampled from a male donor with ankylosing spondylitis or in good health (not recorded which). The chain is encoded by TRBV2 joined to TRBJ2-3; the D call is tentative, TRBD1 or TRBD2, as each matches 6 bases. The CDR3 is CASCWRGGTDTQYF. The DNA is TGTGCCAGCTGCTGGAGGGGGGGCACAGATACGCAGTATTTT.